This is a list of T cell receptor beta chains from one sample in a study of regulatory T cells in long-lasting Graves disease. TCRdb reanalysed the multiplex PCR reads using MiXCR and keeps one entry per CDR3 protein. The data contain hundreds of thousands of distinct CDR3 sequences, 16% of them singletons. This sample also appeared in a second study, on T cells in Graves' hyperthyroidism and ophthalmopathy.

The specimen comprised peripheral blood mononuclear cells (PBMCs), sampled at new diagnosis, from a patient treated with antithyroid drugs. The receptors stem from a man between 40 and 49 years old with Graves disease. The CDR3 runs from the conserved cysteine through the conserved F or W. D genes are given only for firm matches. The listing skips clone size in some rows; elsewhere it reads once, few, many or a size class.

v_call: TRBV11-3; clone_size: -; d_call: -; j_call: TRBJ2-1; cdr3_nt: TGTGCCAGCAGCAAGCAGACAGGCCGATCCTACAATGAGCAGTTCTTC; cdr3_aa: CASSKQTGRSYNEQFF
v_call: TRBV6-5; clone_size: -; d_call: -; j_call: TRBJ2-2; cdr3_nt: TGTGCCAGCGGTTACTCGGACACCGGGGAGCTGTTTTTT; cdr3_aa: CASGYSDTGELFF
v_call: TRBV7-2; clone_size: many; d_call: -; j_call: TRBJ2-3; cdr3_nt: TGTGCCAGCAGCTTAGGGTGGGGTCAACAGACAGATACGCAGTATTTT; cdr3_aa: CASSLGWGQQTDTQYF
v_call: TRBV30; clone_size: few; d_call: -; j_call: TRBJ1-5; cdr3_nt: TGTGCCTGGAGTGGTCTAGGGGGAACTCAGCCCCAGCATTTT; cdr3_aa: CAWSGLGGTQPQHF
v_call: TRBV7-8; clone_size: many; d_call: -; j_call: TRBJ2-1; cdr3_nt: TGTGCCAGCAGCCCCCGACTCGACGGGGGTGAGCAGTTCTTC; cdr3_aa: CASSPRLDGGEQFF
v_call: TRBV28; clone_size: -; d_call: -; j_call: TRBJ2-6; cdr3_nt: TGTGCCAGCAGTCAATCGGGTCTTCTCTCTGGGGCCAACGTCCTGACTTTC; cdr3_aa: CASSQSGLLSGANVLTF
v_call: TRBV20-1; clone_size: many; d_call: -; j_call: TRBJ2-1; cdr3_nt: TGCAGTGCACCCCCGGGGGCTACTTACAATGAGCAGTTCTTC; cdr3_aa: CSAPPGATYNEQFF
v_call: TRBV29-1; clone_size: few; d_call: -; j_call: TRBJ1-2; cdr3_nt: TGCAGCGTTGGCCAGCCCGCATATGGCTACACCTTC; cdr3_aa: CSVGQPAYGYTF
v_call: TRBV9; clone_size: many; d_call: TRBD1; j_call: TRBJ2-3; cdr3_nt: TGTGCCAGCAGCGCTTCCGGGACAGCAAGCACAGATACGCAGTATTTT; cdr3_aa: CASSASGTASTDTQYF
v_call: TRBV2; clone_size: many; d_call: -; j_call: TRBJ2-7; cdr3_nt: TGTGCCAGCAAAGCAGGTAGCTCCTACGAGCAGTACTTC; cdr3_aa: CASKAGSSYEQYF
v_call: TRBV7-3; clone_size: many; d_call: -; j_call: TRBJ1-1; cdr3_nt: TGTGCCAGCAGCCCCCGGGCCGCGGGCACTGAAGCTTTCTTT; cdr3_aa: CASSPRAAGTEAFF
v_call: TRBV12-3/TRBV12-4; clone_size: -; d_call: TRBD1; j_call: TRBJ1-1; cdr3_nt: TGTGCCAGCAGCGAAGACAGGGCGAAGGCTTTCTTT; cdr3_aa: CASSEDRAKAFF
v_call: TRBV12-3/TRBV12-4; clone_size: few; d_call: TRBD1; j_call: TRBJ2-1; cdr3_nt: TGTGCCAGCAGTTTGCCACAGGGGAAAAATGAGCAGTTCTTC; cdr3_aa: CASSLPQGKNEQFF
v_call: TRBV3-1; clone_size: -; d_call: -; j_call: TRBJ2-3; cdr3_nt: TGTGCCAGCAGCCAAGGCGGGGCGGGACTCACAGATACGCAGTATTTT; cdr3_aa: CASSQGGAGLTDTQYF
v_call: TRBV5-5; clone_size: many; d_call: TRBD2; j_call: TRBJ2-4; cdr3_nt: TGTGCCAGCAGCACGAGATTCACCCTAGCGGACCAAGCCAAAAACATTCAGTACTTC; cdr3_aa: CASSTRFTLADQAKNIQYF
v_call: TRBV2; clone_size: many; d_call: -; j_call: TRBJ1-1; cdr3_nt: TGTGCCAGCAGCTGGGGCAGGGCGGGGACTGAAGCTTTCTTT; cdr3_aa: CASSWGRAGTEAFF
v_call: TRBV6-2/TRBV6-3; clone_size: -; d_call: TRBD1; j_call: TRBJ1-2; cdr3_nt: TGTGCCAGCAGTACGTGGACAGGGGGCCCCTATGGCTACACCTTC; cdr3_aa: CASSTWTGGPYGYTF
v_call: TRBV7-8; clone_size: many; d_call: TRBD2; j_call: TRBJ2-3; cdr3_nt: TGTGCCAGCAGCACGTTGGGACTAGCCCTGCATTTT; cdr3_aa: CASSTLGLALHF
v_call: TRBV9; clone_size: -; d_call: -; j_call: TRBJ2-7; cdr3_nt: TGTGCCAGCAGCGGCCAGGGAGGATCCACCTACGAGCAGTACTTC; cdr3_aa: CASSGQGGSTYEQYF
v_call: TRBV5-1; clone_size: many; d_call: -; j_call: TRBJ2-7; cdr3_nt: TGCGCCAGCAGCTTATTCACATCCTACGAGCAGTACTTC; cdr3_aa: CASSLFTSYEQYF
v_call: TRBV12-3/TRBV12-4; clone_size: many; d_call: TRBD2; j_call: TRBJ2-2; cdr3_nt: TGTGCCAGCAGTCTAGCGGCCTCGAACACCGGGGAGCTGTTTTTT; cdr3_aa: CASSLAASNTGELFF
v_call: TRBV5-1; clone_size: many; d_call: TRBD2; j_call: TRBJ2-7; cdr3_nt: TGCGCCAGCAGCTTCACTAGCGGGGGGGCCGGGAGCTCCTACGAGCAGTACTTC; cdr3_aa: CASSFTSGGAGSSYEQYF
v_call: TRBV7-6; clone_size: few; d_call: TRBD1; j_call: TRBJ1-2; cdr3_nt: TGTGCCAGCAGCTCGTGCCCTCAGGGGGCGACTAACTATGGCTACACCTTC; cdr3_aa: CASSSCPQGATNYGYTF
v_call: TRBV12-3/TRBV12-4; clone_size: few; d_call: -; j_call: TRBJ1-4; cdr3_nt: TGTGCCAGCAGTTTATTTTACGGGGGGGATGAAAAACTGTTTTTT; cdr3_aa: CASSLFYGGDEKLFF
v_call: TRBV29-1; clone_size: many; d_call: TRBD1; j_call: TRBJ2-1; cdr3_nt: TGCAGCGCCGGACAGGGGGCTTACAATGAGCAGTTCTTC; cdr3_aa: CSAGQGAYNEQFF
v_call: TRBV20-1; clone_size: many; d_call: TRBD1; j_call: TRBJ2-7; cdr3_nt: TGCAGTGCTAGAGGGGGACAGGGGGATTTCTACGAGCAGTACTTC; cdr3_aa: CSARGGQGDFYEQYF
v_call: TRBV27; clone_size: many; d_call: -; j_call: TRBJ2-5; cdr3_nt: TGTGCCAGCAGGCGGTCAGGGGAGACCCAGTACTTC; cdr3_aa: CASRRSGETQYF
v_call: TRBV5-1; clone_size: many; d_call: -; j_call: TRBJ2-3; cdr3_nt: TGCGCCAGCAGCTTGGAAGGGAGGACGCAGTATTTT; cdr3_aa: CASSLEGRTQYF
v_call: TRBV7-9; clone_size: many; d_call: -; j_call: TRBJ2-3; cdr3_nt: TGTGCCAGCAGCTCTACCCCTACCCCAGATACGCAGTATTTT; cdr3_aa: CASSSTPTPDTQYF
v_call: TRBV7-9; clone_size: -; d_call: -; j_call: TRBJ2-7; cdr3_nt: TGTGCCAGCAGCTTAGGCTCTGGGGCGGGGGAGCAGTACTTC; cdr3_aa: CASSLGSGAGEQYF
v_call: TRBV27; clone_size: -; d_call: TRBD1; j_call: TRBJ2-1; cdr3_nt: TGTGCCAGCAGTCCGCTGATGATGAAGGGACAGGGCGAGTTCTCCAATGAGCAGTTCTTC; cdr3_aa: CASSPLMMKGQGEFSNEQFF
v_call: TRBV3-1; clone_size: -; d_call: -; j_call: TRBJ1-4; cdr3_nt: TGTGCCAGCAGTCAAGGGGACACCTGGGGTGAAAAACTGTTTTTT; cdr3_aa: CASSQGDTWGEKLFF
v_call: TRBV19; clone_size: -; d_call: -; j_call: TRBJ2-2; cdr3_nt: TGTGCCAGTAGTATCCGGGGGCCCCGGGAGCTGTTTTTT; cdr3_aa: CASSIRGPRELFF
v_call: TRBV6-1; clone_size: -; d_call: TRBD1; j_call: TRBJ1-5; cdr3_nt: TGTGCCACCATTCTCGACAGGGCTCAGCCCCAGCATTTT; cdr3_aa: CATILDRAQPQHF
v_call: TRBV5-1; clone_size: few; d_call: -; j_call: TRBJ2-1; cdr3_nt: TGCGCCAGCAGCTTGAACGCTGGCGGGGAGCAGTTCTTC; cdr3_aa: CASSLNAGGEQFF
v_call: TRBV3-1; clone_size: -; d_call: -; j_call: TRBJ2-3; cdr3_nt: TGTGCCAGCAGCGACGTGGGAACAGATACGCAGTATTTT; cdr3_aa: CASSDVGTDTQYF
v_call: TRBV28; clone_size: many; d_call: -; j_call: TRBJ2-7; cdr3_nt: TGTGCCAGCCAATCATTGGGGTGGAGTGGCGAGCAGTACTTC; cdr3_aa: CASQSLGWSGEQYF
v_call: TRBV5-1; clone_size: many; d_call: TRBD2; j_call: TRBJ2-7; cdr3_nt: TGCGCCAGCAGCTCTAGCGGGGGGCATACCTACGAGCAGTACTTC; cdr3_aa: CASSSSGGHTYEQYF
v_call: TRBV7-2; clone_size: many; d_call: -; j_call: TRBJ2-3; cdr3_nt: TGTGCCAGCAGCCTAAGGGACACCTACACAGATACGCAGTATTTT; cdr3_aa: CASSLRDTYTDTQYF
v_call: TRBV11-2; clone_size: once; d_call: -; j_call: TRBJ1-1; cdr3_nt: TGTGCCAGCAGCTTAGATCCCCGCAGGAACACTGAAGCTTTCTTT; cdr3_aa: CASSLDPRRNTEAFF
v_call: TRBV12-3/TRBV12-4; clone_size: -; d_call: TRBD2; j_call: TRBJ2-1; cdr3_nt: TGTGCCAGCAGTTCCGGGACTAGCGGGGGCCACTCCTACAATGAGCAGTTCTTC; cdr3_aa: CASSSGTSGGHSYNEQFF
v_call: TRBV5-1; clone_size: -; d_call: -; j_call: TRBJ2-2; cdr3_nt: TGCGCCAGCAGCTTGTTCGGGGTCGGGGAGCTGTTTTTT; cdr3_aa: CASSLFGVGELFF
v_call: TRBV7-9; clone_size: -; d_call: -; j_call: TRBJ2-2; cdr3_nt: TGTACCAGCAGCCGACCAGGGAACACCGGGGAGCTGTTTTTT; cdr3_aa: CTSSRPGNTGELFF
v_call: TRBV4-1; clone_size: many; d_call: -; j_call: TRBJ2-1; cdr3_nt: TGCGCCAGCAGCCTCCGCGGACCATATACCTACAATGAGCAGTTCTTC; cdr3_aa: CASSLRGPYTYNEQFF
v_call: TRBV28; clone_size: many; d_call: -; j_call: TRBJ1-5; cdr3_nt: TGTGCCAGCAGCTCCCAGGGGTTATTCAATCAGCCCCAGCATTTT; cdr3_aa: CASSSQGLFNQPQHF
v_call: TRBV9; clone_size: few; d_call: -; j_call: TRBJ2-1; cdr3_nt: TGTGCCAGCAGCGCCCGACGGAGAAGCTCCTACAATGAGCAGTTCTTC; cdr3_aa: CASSARRRSSYNEQFF
v_call: TRBV5-6; clone_size: few; d_call: TRBD1; j_call: TRBJ2-1; cdr3_nt: TGTGCCAGCAGCTTAGCAGGGGGCGAGGAGCAGTTCTTC; cdr3_aa: CASSLAGGEEQFF
v_call: TRBV12-3/TRBV12-4; clone_size: once; d_call: -; j_call: TRBJ1-1; cdr3_nt: TGTGCCAGCACTAAATCCGGGGCCGTGAACACTGAAGCTTTCTTT; cdr3_aa: CASTKSGAVNTEAFF
v_call: TRBV19; clone_size: many; d_call: -; j_call: TRBJ2-1; cdr3_nt: TGTGCCAGTAGTATGGGGGAGAATTCCTACAATGAGCAGTTCTTC; cdr3_aa: CASSMGENSYNEQFF
v_call: TRBV10-3; clone_size: few; d_call: TRBD2; j_call: TRBJ2-5; cdr3_nt: TGTGCCATCAGTGAGCCGGGACTAGCCCAAGAGACCCAGTACTTC; cdr3_aa: CAISEPGLAQETQYF
v_call: TRBV2; clone_size: many; d_call: -; j_call: TRBJ2-2; cdr3_nt: TGTGCCAGCAGTGAAAGTGGCCCCCACACCGGGGAGCTGTTTTTT; cdr3_aa: CASSESGPHTGELFF
v_call: TRBV29-1; clone_size: many; d_call: TRBD2; j_call: TRBJ2-4; cdr3_nt: TGCAGCGTAGCGGGACTAGCCAAAAACATTCAGTACTTC; cdr3_aa: CSVAGLAKNIQYF
v_call: TRBV2; clone_size: many; d_call: -; j_call: TRBJ1-1; cdr3_nt: TGTGCCAGCACCTGGCAAACGGGGGGAACTGAAGCTTTCTTT; cdr3_aa: CASTWQTGGTEAFF
v_call: TRBV28; clone_size: many; d_call: -; j_call: TRBJ2-7; cdr3_nt: TGTGCCAGCAGGAGAGGCTCCGCCTACGAGCAGTACTTC; cdr3_aa: CASRRGSAYEQYF